This T cell receptor (beta chain) was sequenced during a study of OX40 agonist ivuxolimab in advanced cancers. Study conclusions and caveats: Doses of 0.1 to 3.0 mg/kg were accompanied by clonal expansion of CD4+ and CD8+ blood T cells by week 6. Among the lowest peripheral clonal expansion occurred in 0.1-3.0 mg/kg partial responders.

The assay was immunoSEQ multiplex PCR, and TCRdb's table has in-frame clones only and misses some. The top ten hold around 4% of the sample, which has 45,000 to 60,000 clones, roughly nine tenths seen once. The ends were cut back, 2 bases at V and 1 base at J, with 10 bases in the middle. Germline lookup yields CDR1 SGHDT and CDR2 YYEEEE. CDR3 length equals 14 residues. Points on this clone: Antigen specificity is unknown. Other DNA sequences within the sample encode an identical CDR3.

The chain is built from TRBV5-6 and TRBJ2-7; the D gene is possibly TRBD1 (6 bases). This TCR was sampled from an adult with an advanced solid tumor such as melanoma, head and neck, liver or kidney cancer. The specimen comprised CD4+ or CD8+ T cells sorted from blood, sampled in a trial of the OX40 agonist ivuxolimab. The CDR3 coding sequence is TGTGCCAGCAGCTTCGGCACAGGGTCCTACGAGCAGTACTTC. Translation: CASSFGTGSYEQYF.